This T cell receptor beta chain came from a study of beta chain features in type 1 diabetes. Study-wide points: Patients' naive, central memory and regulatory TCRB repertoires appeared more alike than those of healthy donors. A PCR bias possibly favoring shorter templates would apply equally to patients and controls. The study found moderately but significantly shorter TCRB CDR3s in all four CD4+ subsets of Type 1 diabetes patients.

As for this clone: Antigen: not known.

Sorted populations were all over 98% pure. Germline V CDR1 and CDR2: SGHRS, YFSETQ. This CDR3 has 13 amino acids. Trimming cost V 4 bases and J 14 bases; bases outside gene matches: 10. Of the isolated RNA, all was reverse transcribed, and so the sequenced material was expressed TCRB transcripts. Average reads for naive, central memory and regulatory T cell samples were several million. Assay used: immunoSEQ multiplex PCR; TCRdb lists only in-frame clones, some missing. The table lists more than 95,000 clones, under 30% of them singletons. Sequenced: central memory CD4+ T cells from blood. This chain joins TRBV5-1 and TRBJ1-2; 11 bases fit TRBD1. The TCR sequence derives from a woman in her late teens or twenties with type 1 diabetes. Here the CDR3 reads CASSRNGQGAGTF. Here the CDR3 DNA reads TGCGCCAGCAGCAGAAACGGACAGGGGGCGGGGACCTTC.